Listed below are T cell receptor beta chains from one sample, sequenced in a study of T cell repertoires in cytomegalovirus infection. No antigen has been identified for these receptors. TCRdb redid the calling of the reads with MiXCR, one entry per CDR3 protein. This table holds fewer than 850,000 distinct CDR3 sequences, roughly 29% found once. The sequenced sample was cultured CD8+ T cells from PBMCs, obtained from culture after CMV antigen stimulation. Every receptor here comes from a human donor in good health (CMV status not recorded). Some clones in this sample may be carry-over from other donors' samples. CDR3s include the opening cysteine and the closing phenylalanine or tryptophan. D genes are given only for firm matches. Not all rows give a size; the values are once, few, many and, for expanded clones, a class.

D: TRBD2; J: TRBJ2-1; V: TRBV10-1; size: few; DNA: TGCGCCAGCAGTGGGACTAGCAATGAGCAGTTCTTC; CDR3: CASSGTSNEQFF
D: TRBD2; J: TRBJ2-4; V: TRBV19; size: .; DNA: TGTGCCAGTAGTGCCGGTGGGACTAGCGGGGGATTTCTAGCCAAAAACATTCAGTACTTC; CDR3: CASSAGGTSGGFLAKNIQYF
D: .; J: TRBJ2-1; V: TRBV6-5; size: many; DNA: TGTGCCAGCAGTTACTCCTCGACTGGCTCCTACAATGAGCAGTTCTTC; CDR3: CASSYSSTGSYNEQFF
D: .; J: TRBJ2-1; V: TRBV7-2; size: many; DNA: TGTGCCAGCAGCTATACTAGCTGGGTTTACAATGAGCAGTTCTTC; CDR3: CASSYTSWVYNEQFF
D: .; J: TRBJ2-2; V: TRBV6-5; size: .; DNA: TGTGCCAGCGGGCCCCTCCCTGGGGAGCTGTTTTTT; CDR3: CASGPLPGELFF
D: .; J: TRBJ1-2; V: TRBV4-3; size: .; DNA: TGCGCCAGCAGCCAAGTTATACAGGGCTCGGGCTACACCTTC; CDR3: CASSQVIQGSGYTF
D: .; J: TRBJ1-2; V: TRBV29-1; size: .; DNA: TGCAGCGTTGATCTGGGGGCTAACTATGGCTACACCTTC; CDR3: CSVDLGANYGYTF
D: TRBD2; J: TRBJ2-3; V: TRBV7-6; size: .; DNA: TGTGCCAGCAGCCCCCCGGTATCGGGGGGGGCAGGTACGCAGTATTTT; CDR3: CASSPPVSGGAGTQYF
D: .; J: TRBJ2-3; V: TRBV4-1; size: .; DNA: TGCGCCAGCAGCCTGCCCCTACGTGTGGGCACAGATACGCAGTATTTT; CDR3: CASSLPLRVGTDTQYF
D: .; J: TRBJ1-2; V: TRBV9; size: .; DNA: TGTGCCAGCAGCGGAGAGGGATTCTCCTATGGCTACATCTTC; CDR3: CASSGEGFSYGYIF
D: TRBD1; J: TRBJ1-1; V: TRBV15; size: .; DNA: TGTGCCACCAGCAGAGCTGACAGGGGAGATACTGAAGCTTTCTTT; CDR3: CATSRADRGDTEAFF
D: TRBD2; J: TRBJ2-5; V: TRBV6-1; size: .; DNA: TGTGCCAGCAGTTCGTCGACTAGCGGGGCCCCGTACCAAGAGACCCAGTACTTC; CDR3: CASSSSTSGAPYQETQYF
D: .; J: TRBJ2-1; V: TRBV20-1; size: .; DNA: TGCAGTGCTTCCTTTAGCTGGGACTCCTACAATGAGCAGTTCTTC; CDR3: CSASFSWDSYNEQFF
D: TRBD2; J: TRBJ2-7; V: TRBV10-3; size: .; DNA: TGTGCCATCAGTGATAGGGCTAGCGGGGGCAACTCCTACGAGCAGTACTTC; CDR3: CAISDRASGGNSYEQYF
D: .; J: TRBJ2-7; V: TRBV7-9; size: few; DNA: TGTGCCAGCAGCCCCCAGGGACATCAATACGAGCAGTACTTC; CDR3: CASSPQGHQYEQYF
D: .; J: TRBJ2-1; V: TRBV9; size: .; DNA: TGTGCCAGCAGCGTAGGAGGCAGCGTCGGCAATGAGCAGTTCTTC; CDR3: CASSVGGSVGNEQFF
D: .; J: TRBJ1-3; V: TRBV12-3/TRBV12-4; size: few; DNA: TGTGCCAGCAATTTAGGGAGCTTCGGTGGAAACACCATATATTTT; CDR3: CASNLGSFGGNTIYF
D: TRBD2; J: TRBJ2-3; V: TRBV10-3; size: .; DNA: TGTGCCATCAGGGACCCTAGCGGGGTTTTAGATACGCAGTATTTT; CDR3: CAIRDPSGVLDTQYF
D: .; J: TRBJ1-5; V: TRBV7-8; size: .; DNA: TGTGCCAGCAGCCCCTCGATATGGGGGAATCAGCCCCAGCATTTT; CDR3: CASSPSIWGNQPQHF
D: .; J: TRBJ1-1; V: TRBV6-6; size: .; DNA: TGTGCCAGCAGTTCCCGGCGGGGGTACGAGGGCACTGAAGCTTTCTTT; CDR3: CASSSRRGYEGTEAFF
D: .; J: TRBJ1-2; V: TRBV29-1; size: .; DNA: TGCAGCGCCCTAGAGGAAGGGCCAAATGGCTACACCTTC; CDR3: CSALEEGPNGYTF
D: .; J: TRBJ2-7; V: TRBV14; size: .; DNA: TGTGCCAGCAGCCATCCATCGGGGTCCCACGAGCAGTACTTC; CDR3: CASSHPSGSHEQYF
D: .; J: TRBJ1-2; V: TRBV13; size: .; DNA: TGTGCCAGCAGCTTTGGACCAGTCGCAGACTACACCTTC; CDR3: CASSFGPVADYTF
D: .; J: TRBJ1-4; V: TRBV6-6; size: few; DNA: TGTGCCAGCAGTTACTCGCCGGGGGCCGCAACTAATGAAAAACTGTTTTTT; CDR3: CASSYSPGAATNEKLFF
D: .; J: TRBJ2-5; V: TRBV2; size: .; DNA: TGTGCCAGCAGTTCCACCTTGATCGGGACTCGAGGAGAGACCCAGTACTTC; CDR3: CASSSTLIGTRGETQYF
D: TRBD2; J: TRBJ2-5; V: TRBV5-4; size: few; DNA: TGTGCCAGCAGCACCGGACTAGCGGGGCTTGAGACCCAGTACTTC; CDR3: CASSTGLAGLETQYF
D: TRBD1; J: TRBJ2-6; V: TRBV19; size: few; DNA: TGTGCCAGTAGTATCACAGGGGACCCCTCTGGGGCCAACGTCCTGACTTTC; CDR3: CASSITGDPSGANVLTF
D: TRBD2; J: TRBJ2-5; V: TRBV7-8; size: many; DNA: TGTGCCAGCAGCTTAAGAGCGGGGGGCCAGGGGTGGCAAGAGACCCAGTACTTC; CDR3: CASSLRAGGQGWQETQYF